This T cell receptor (beta chain) was captured in a study of spatial heterogeneity in lung cancer. Single TCR cDNA molecules each had their own unique molecular identifier. MiXCR, applied by TCRdb to the 5' RACE reads, yields one record per CDR3 protein. The sample shows tens of thousands of distinct CDR3 sequences, more than 15% of them seen only once. This clonotype was detected a few times. Indicated time point: sample taken at primary tumor resection. Without sorting, whole RNA was sequenced from tumor, nontumor lung or frozen PBMC. V was pared by 5 bases and J by 4 bases, with 4 bases of the junction left unmatched. Germline V lookup: CDR1 MGHRA, CDR2 YSYEKL. The CDR3 covers 13 residues.

The sample in question was PBMCs, obtained at surgery. The TCR comes from a male donor with early-stage non-small cell lung cancer. The chain recombines TRBV4-1 with TRBJ2-7, with 8 positions matching TRBD2. CDR3: CASSEREQYEQYF. The CDR3 DNA reads TGCGCCAGCAGCGAGCGGGAGCAATACGAGCAGTACTTC.